One and the same sample provided the 24 T cell receptor beta chains below, sequenced in a study of T cell responses to AZD1222 COVID-19 vaccine (dated by TCRdb to 2020 to 2022). The intended sense of this specimen's time point label: baseline before first vaccination. Libraries came from the immunoSEQ multiplex PCR assay. Entries here come from immuneACCESS through TCRdb and include only in-frame sequences with V and J called. Some clones fail to appear in such tables; in the studies checked, an unresolved V gene covers under half of the shortfall, and the cause of the remainder is unknown. The sample profile shows 200,000 or so clones; about nine tenths of them were found once. The ten largest clones capture roughly 0.99% of the sample. The sample here was peripheral blood, taken on day 0 of AZD1222 vaccination. These receptors all stem from an adult in good health.

The V gene is TRBV27, the J gene TRBJ2-7; 10 positions agree with TRBD2. Germline V gene sequence: CDR1 MNHEY, CDR2 SMNVEV (reference sequence). This CDR3 has 20 amino acids. The V gene end was trimmed by 1 base and the J gene end by 6 bases; junction bases not matched to a gene: 21. CDR3 sequence: CASSLLPRLAGAKLHLEQYF. In DNA, the CDR3 is TGTGCCAGCAGTTTATTACCCCGACTAGCGGGTGCTAAACTACACCTCGAGCAGTACTTC.

This clone was observed once. The chain has TRBV2 and TRBJ2-3; D gene unclear. The CDR3 is 11 amino acids. Looked up from germline, CDR1 is SNHLY and CDR2 is FYNNEI. V dropped 4 bases and J dropped 8 bases, with 7 bases sitting between them. The CDR3 region is CASSGVGTQYF. The CDR3 DNA is TGTGCCAGCAGTGGGGTGGGTACGCAGTATTTT.

This clone has only a few counts. The chain employs TRBV27 and TRBJ2-2; 7 bases fit TRBD1. The V gene end was trimmed by 5 bases and the J gene end by 4 bases; junction bases not matched to a gene: 7. CDR1 is MNHEY, CDR2 SMNVEV, per germline (reference sequence). The CDR3 covers 15 residues. The CDR3 loop is CASSIYRGITGELFF. CDR3 coding DNA: TGTGCCAGCAGTATCTACAGGGGAATCACCGGGGAGCTGTTTTTT.

The V call is TRBV18, the J call TRBJ2-3; TRBD2 is a possible D gene (7 bases). This CDR3 has 17 amino acids. With 2 bases removed from V and 8 bases from J, the gap between germline ends came to 23 bases. Per the germline V gene, CDR1 is KGHSH and CDR2 is LQKENI. The CDR3 DNA follows: TGTGCCAGCTCACCAGGTCCGGCGGGGGCCTTCCTTGGTACGCAGTATTTT. This encodes CASSPGPAGAFLGTQYF.

In this sample, this clone turned up a few times. The chain carries TRBV5-5 and TRBJ1-2; 11 nucleotides align to TRBD1. With V trimmed by 0 bases and J by 8 bases, 6 bases remained unmatched. The CDR3 is made up of 15 amino acids. Germline values: CDR1 SGHKS, CDR2 YYEKEE (reference sequence). Written as DNA, the CDR3 is TGTGCCAGCAGCTTGGCAGGGACAGGGGGGCTCGGCTACACCTTC. Amino acid sequence: CASSLAGTGGLGYTF.

CDR3 in DNA: TGTGCCAGCAGCGACGGACAGGGTGGCACTGAAGCTTTCTTT. It codes for CASSDGQGGTEAFF. The rearrangement joins TRBV9 to TRBJ1-1, with 8 bases aligning to TRBD1. This CDR3 is 14 amino acids long. V shed 3 bases and J 4 bases; nucleotides not matched to a gene: 5. Germline V lookup: CDR1 SGDLS, CDR2 YYNGEE.

The V gene is TRBV11-3, the J gene TRBJ2-2, with TRBD1 as a possible D gene (6 bases). Trimming shortened V by 5 bases and J by 6 bases, and 10 bases separated the two germline ends. The CDR3 length is 13 residues. The V gene's germline CDR1 is SGHNT and CDR2 YENEEA. CDR3 in DNA: TGTGCCAGCAGCCCGCGACAGGCCGGGGAGCTGTTTTTT. Its protein product is CASSPRQAGELFF.

This rearrangement joins TRBV9 to TRBJ2-2; 12 positions match TRBD1. Trimming cost V 0 bases and J 6 bases; bases outside gene matches: 12. Germline values: CDR1 SGDLS, CDR2 YYNGEE. The CDR3 length is 19 residues. Here the CDR3 DNA reads TGTGCCAGCAGCGTAGCGACCGGGACAGGGGGCGGGGTCGCCGGGGAGCTGTTTTTT. This translates into CASSVATGTGGGVAGELFF.

V usage is TRBV20-1 and J usage is TRBJ1-2; the D is unclear. The CDR3 is made up of 9 amino acids. V lost 3 bases, J lost 8 bases, and 4 bases lay in between. Germline V gene lookup returns CDR1 DFQATT and CDR2 SNEGSKA (reference sequence). The CDR3 nucleotides read TGCAGTGCTAGTGACGGCTACACCTTC. As protein: CSASDGYTF.

This chain links TRBV7-2 with TRBJ1-6, with D hard to call. Germline CDR1 reads SGHTA; CDR2 reads FQGNSA. V dropped 0 bases and J dropped 9 bases, with 9 bases sitting between them. This CDR3 has 14 residues. CDR3 sequence reads: CASSLAGRISPLHF. CDR3 nucleotide sequence: TGTGCCAGCAGCTTAGCGGGGAGAATTTCACCCCTCCACTTT.

This chain joins TRBV6-1 and TRBJ2-7; no definite D call. Trimming left V 3 bases short and J 1 base short, with 4 bases between. Germline values: CDR1 MNHNS, CDR2 SASEGT. The CDR3 is made up of 12 amino acids. The CDR3 DNA reads as TGTGCCAGCAGTGAGATATCCTACGAGCAGTACTTC. It specifies CASSEISYEQYF.

V and J are TRBV4-1 and TRBJ1-1; D is uncertain. CDR1 and CDR2 (germline): MGHRA, YSYEKL. Trimming removed 4 bases from V and 1 base from J, with 10 bases in between. CDR3 length: 14 amino acids. The CDR3 DNA sequence: TGCGCCAGCAGCCCCCAGATGTGGAACACTGAAGCTTTCTTT. This codes for CASSPQMWNTEAFF.

This chain joins TRBV2 and TRBJ1-2; D call uncertain. CDR1 and CDR2 (germline): SNHLY, FYNNEI. This CDR3 has 14 residues. V was cut by 3 bases and J by 4 bases, with 12 bases left in between. CDR3 sequence reads: CASSDVAEVYGYTF. In DNA form, the CDR3 reads TGTGCCAGCAGTGACGTGGCCGAGGTCTATGGCTACACCTTC.

The V gene is TRBV29-1, the J gene TRBJ1-1; no definite D call. Between the trimmed V and J ends, which lost 5 bases and 3 bases, there was a span of 7 bases. This CDR3 spans 11 amino acids. The germline V gene encodes CDR1 SQVTM and CDR2 ANQGSEA. The DNA for the CDR3 is TGCAGCGTTTTTGGTCACACTGAAGCTTTCTTT. Amino acids: CSVFGHTEAFF.

The rearrangement uses TRBV12-3 or TRBV12-4 and TRBJ2-7; D gene uncertain. V was clipped by 0 bases and J by 7 bases, with 10 bases between them. The CDR3 length is 13 residues. The CDR3 here is CASSLALGWEQYF. CDR3 nucleotide sequence: TGTGCCAGCAGTTTAGCTCTCGGGTGGGAGCAGTACTTC.

The CDR3 DNA sequence: TGTGCCAGCAGTTTATTTTCTGAGGGGAACACTGAAGCTTTCTTT. It is translated as CASSLFSEGNTEAFF. The chain is built from TRBV27 and TRBJ1-1; D is ambiguous. V lost 1 base to trimming and J lost 1 base, with 10 bases between them. The length of the CDR3 is 15 residues. Per the germline V gene, CDR1 is MNHEY and CDR2 is SMNVEV (reference sequence).

This rearrangement joins TRBV5-6 to TRBJ1-5, with D perhaps TRBD1 (6 bases). The germline V gene encodes CDR1 SGHDT and CDR2 YYEEEE. The CDR3 consists of 14 residues. Trimming left V 4 bases short and J 9 bases short, with 17 bases between. CDR3 in DNA: TGTGCCAGCAGCCGGAACAGGGCGGTAAGGCCCCAGCATTTT. As protein: CASSRNRAVRPQHF.

A single count supports this clone. The CDR3 coding sequence is TGTGCCAGCAGTTCCATCCCCGGGGACGAAAAACTGTTTTTT. Protein product: CASSSIPGDEKLFF. The chain combines TRBV27 with TRBJ1-4; tentative D call: TRBD1 (5 bases). The CDR3 loop spans 14 amino acids. V was clipped by 4 bases and J by 8 bases, with 14 bases between them. Germline loops: CDR1 MNHEY, CDR2 SMNVEV (reference sequence). Combining the CDR3 with reference TRBV27 and TRBJ1-4 gives the whole variable domain EAQVTQNPRYLITVTGKKLTVTCSQNMNHEYMSWYRQDPGLGLRQIYYSMNVEVTDKGDVPEGYKVSRKEKRNFPLILESPSPNQTSLYFCASSSIPGDEKLFFGSGTQLSVL.

This clone showed up just once. This specimen includes other DNA sequences encoding the same CDR3. This chain connects TRBV6-1 to TRBJ1-6; D call uncertain. This CDR3 is 16 amino acids long. The V gene lost 1 base and the J gene lost 0 bases, with 7 bases spanning the gap. Germline V gives CDR1 MNHNS, CDR2 SASEGT. CDR3 DNA: TGTGCCAGCAGTGAAGGAGGTAGCTCCTATAATTCACCCCTCCACTTT. It is translated as CASSEGGSSYNSPLHF.

The chain couples TRBV9 to TRBJ2-7; D possibly corresponds to TRBD2 (6 bases). V lost 3 bases and J 0 bases, leaving 16 bases between the germline ends. The CDR3 runs to 16 residues. Per the germline V gene, CDR1 is SGDLS and CDR2 is YYNGEE. The CDR3 sequence is CASSGTGTEVSYEQYF. CDR3 in DNA: TGTGCCAGCAGCGGTACCGGGACTGAGGTCTCCTACGAGCAGTACTTC. Variable domain in full (rest from reference TRBV9 and TRBJ2-7): DSGVTQTPKHLITATGQRVTLRCSPRSGDLSVYWYQQSLDQGLQFLIQYYNGEERAKGNILERFSAQQFPDLHSELNLSSLELGDSALYFCASSGTGTEVSYEQYFGPGTRLTVT.

CDR3 residues: CASSLSRGWTEAFF. CDR3 nucleotides: TGTGCCAGCAGCTTGAGCAGGGGTTGGACTGAAGCTTTCTTT. The chain links TRBV7-2 to TRBJ1-1; tentative D call: TRBD1 (6 bases). V lost 3 bases and J lost 5, with 13 bases in between. The CDR3 contains 14 residues. The V gene's germline CDR1 is SGHTA and CDR2 FQGNSA.

This chain connects TRBV14 to TRBJ2-7; 10 bases line up with TRBD1. Germline CDR1 SGHDN, CDR2 FVKESK. CDR3 length equals 15 residues. Trimming took 4 bases from V and 1 from J; bases not matched to a gene: 4. The CDR3 region is CASSPWTGGSYEQYF. Here the CDR3 DNA reads TGTGCCAGCAGCCCGTGGACAGGGGGGTCCTACGAGCAGTACTTC.

The chain links TRBV19 to TRBJ1-2; a weak D match, TRBD1 (5 bases). Trimming pared 4 bases from V and 7 bases from J, leaving 10 bases between. The CDR3 has 12 residues. Germline V gives CDR1 LNHDA, CDR2 SQIVND (reference sequence). Written as DNA, the CDR3 is TGTGCCAGTAGTACGCAGGGAGGTGGCTACACCTTC. Amino acid sequence: CASSTQGGGYTF.

The chain couples TRBV9 to TRBJ2-3, with a possible D match to TRBD2 (6 bases). The CDR3 has 14 amino acids. Germline CDR1 reads SGDLS; CDR2 reads YYNGEE. V lost 4 bases, J lost 0 bases, and 9 bases lay in between. CDR3 sequence: CASSPGTSTDTQYF. CDR3 sequence (DNA): TGTGCCAGCAGCCCCGGGACTAGCACAGATACGCAGTATTTT.